This T cell receptor beta chain was sequenced for a study of cytomegalovirus exposure and HLA in healthy donors. Amplification used 60 Vbeta primers and 13 Jbeta primers. Profiling relied on immunoSEQ multiplex PCR, and the TCRdb table lists in-frame clones only, not all of them. Here the sample spans 120,000 to 150,000 clones, approximately 80% being singletons. Broader study findings: The study had only CMV serostatus as immune exposure information. A later analysis found that most CMV-associated TCR beta chains appeared HLA-restricted. Association with HLA alleles at 0.05 false discovery rate was found for roughly 17,000 TCR beta sequences in a later analysis.

Concerning this clone: The target antigen is unknown.

V lost 4 bases and J 1 base, leaving 13 bases between the germline ends. The CDR3 length is 16 residues. The germline gives CDR1 SGHVS, CDR2 FQNEAQ. The chain links TRBV7-8 to TRBJ2-2; tentative D call: TRBD2 (7 bases). The clonotype comes from a man younger than 35 in good health and CMV-seronegative. The sample taken for sequencing was PBMCs. CDR3 DNA: TGTGCCAGCAGCTCAGGGGCGGGGGTGAACACCGGGGAGCTGTTTTTT. Protein sequence: CASSSGAGVNTGELFF.